These 11 T cell receptor beta chains came from one sample sequenced in a study of blood T cells in healthy people across ages. With a J-beta primer mix and a sample-barcoded 5' primer, a second PCR ran about 6 to 11 cycles. TCRdb independently ran MiXCR on the 5' RACE reads; one entry per CDR3 protein. The profile shows hundreds of thousands of distinct CDR3 sequences, 25% to 30% of them singletons. The sequenced sample was blood. Receptors originate from a woman aged 80 or older in good health.

At least ten counts were recorded for this clonotype. The chain employs TRBV6-2 or TRBV6-3 and TRBJ2-7, with 7 bases that match TRBD1. The CDR3 has 18 residues. With V trimmed by 2 bases and J by 0 bases, 13 bases remained unmatched. In germline, CDR1 is MNHEY, CDR2 SVGEGT. CDR3 residues: CASSYPSGMTGFSYEQYF. CDR3 DNA: TGTGCCAGCAGTTACCCCTCAGGAATGACAGGGTTCTCCTACGAGCAGTACTTC.

The chain recombines TRBV10-2 with TRBJ2-7; 7 nucleotides match TRBD2. Germline V gene lookup returns CDR1 WSHSY and CDR2 SAAADI. The CDR3 has 15 residues. With V trimmed by 3 bases and J by 3 bases, 8 bases remained unmatched. CDR3: CASSDRLAIHYEQYF. CDR3 sequence (DNA): TGCGCCAGCAGTGACAGACTAGCTATCCACTACGAGCAGTACTTC.

This clonotype has at least ten counts. This rearrangement joins TRBV28 to TRBJ1-2, with 7 bases lining up with TRBD1. The CDR3 has 12 residues. V lost 4 bases, J lost 13 bases, and 9 bases stayed unmatched. From germline, CDR1 is MDHEN and CDR2 SYDVKM. The CDR3 here is CASSSGQARCTF. For the CDR3, the DNA is TGTGCCAGCAGTTCCGGACAGGCGCGCTGCACCTTC.

In the case of this clonotype: This sequence may be a read error, since a much larger clone differs from it by one base. The chain links TRBV4-2 to TRBJ2-3, with D perhaps matching TRBD2 (6 bases). V lost 1 base, J lost 7 bases, and 15 bases lay in between. Germline assignment: CDR1 LGHNA and CDR2 YNFKEQ. This CDR3 is 15 amino acids long. CDR3 bases: TGTGCCAGCAGCCAAGGTCGGAGGGCTTTACATACGCAGTATTTT. Encoded protein: CASSQGRRALHTQYF.

In DNA, the CDR3 is TGTGCCAGCAGTTACTCGGCGGGGTCGGAGGGCTACGAGCAGTACTTC. Protein product: CASSYSAGSEGYEQYF. The chain combines TRBV6-6 with TRBJ2-7, with a possible D match to TRBD2 (6 bases). This CDR3 spans 16 amino acids. V shed 0 bases and J shed 3 bases, with 15 bases lying between them. The germline gives CDR1 MNHNY, CDR2 SVGAGI (reference sequence).

On this clonotype: Given a much more abundant clone one base away, this may be a read error. CDR3 nucleotides: TGCAGTGCTATGGGGACTAGCCTGGGAGAGACCCAGTACTTC. Its translation: CSAMGTSLGETQYF. V gene TRBV20-1 combines with J gene TRBJ2-5; 9 bases agree with TRBD2. The CDR3 length is 14 residues. Per the germline V gene, CDR1 is DFQATT and CDR2 is SNEGSKA (reference sequence). With V trimmed by 4 bases and J by 4 bases, 7 bases remained unmatched.

Concerning this clonotype itself: Possible read error: a much larger clone is one base away. The chain joins TRBV4-3 to TRBJ2-5; 7 bases line up with TRBD1. The CDR3 has 15 residues. V was pared by 1 base and J by 11 bases, with 13 bases of the junction left unmatched. Per germline, CDR1 LGHNA and CDR2 YSLEER. CDR3 amino acids: CASSQGDSTYNEQYF. The DNA of the CDR3 is TGCGCCAGCAGCCAAGGGGACAGCACCTACAATGAGCAGTACTTC.

About this clonotype: This may come from a read error, since a much larger clone is one base off. CDR3 sequence (DNA): TGTGCCAGCAAGAGTGCCGATGGACAGGGGCAGTTGTACTTC. Translated: CASKSADGQGQLYF. This rearrangement joins TRBV2 to TRBJ2-7, with TRBD1 matching 9 bases. Per germline, CDR1 SNHLY and CDR2 FYNNEI. CDR3 length: 14 residues. The J segment lost 12 bases and the V segment lost 7 bases, leaving 16 bases of the junction unmatched.

This rearrangement joins TRBV20-1 to TRBJ1-5; D may be TRBD1 (6 bases). The CDR3 has 16 amino acids. V was cut by 3 bases and J by 0 bases, with 15 bases left in between. Germline V gene lookup returns CDR1 DFQATT and CDR2 SNEGSKA (reference sequence). The CDR3 coding sequence is TGCAGTGCTAGGGAGACCGGGACACCTAGCAATCAGCCCCAGCATTTT. It codes for CSARETGTPSNQPQHF.

The V call is TRBV4-2, the J call TRBJ1-6, with TRBD1 as a possible D gene (6 bases). CDR1 LGHNA and CDR2 YNFKEQ come from the germline V gene. V lost 0 bases and J lost 5, with 17 bases in between. This CDR3 comprises 18 residues. The CDR3 spells CASSQDPTGDIHNSPLHF. DNA of the CDR3: TGTGCCAGCAGCCAAGATCCCACGGGGGACATTCATAATTCACCCCTCCACTTT.

A note on this clonotype: This clone may be a read error of a much larger clone one base away. The chain recombines TRBV4-2 with TRBJ1-4; 8 positions match TRBD1. CDR1 is LGHNA, CDR2 YNFKEQ, per germline. Germline trimming cut 5 bases from V and 8 bases from J; bases unmatched to any gene: 7. This CDR3 region has 14 residues. In DNA form, the CDR3 reads TGTGCCAGCAGCGCGACAGGGGTTGAGGAAAAACTGTTTTTT. Translated, it gives CASSATGVEEKLFF.